A single sample is the source of the 24 T cell receptor beta chains below, sequenced in a study of blood T cell repertoires in COVID-19. Sequencing was performed with immunoSEQ multiplex PCR; in TCRdb, only in-frame clones are kept and a portion is missing. The sample shows 90,000 to 100,000 clones, approximately 90% of them seen only once. Sequenced: peripheral blood. These receptors were collected from a man aged 50-60 years with acute or convalescent COVID-19.

The genes are TRBV28 and TRBJ2-1, with 14 bases matching TRBD2. The V gene end was trimmed by 2 bases and the J gene end by 9 bases; junction bases not matched to a gene: 6. The CDR3 is 16 residues long. CDR1 is MDHEN, CDR2 SYDVKM, per germline. The CDR3 nucleotides are TGTGCCAGCAGTTTAACTGGGACTAGCGGGAGTCTTGAGCAGTTCTTC. Translation gives CASSLTGTSGSLEQFF.

This chain connects TRBV3-1 (or the pseudogene TRBV3-2) to TRBJ1-3; weak D call: TRBD1 (6 bases). CDR1 and CDR2 from the germline V gene are LGHDT and YNNKEL (reference sequence). V lost 4 bases to trimming and J lost 4 bases, with 20 bases between them. CDR3 length equals 17 residues. The CDR3 here is CASSPIKKQGTGNTIYF. The DNA of the CDR3 is TGTGCCAGCAGCCCGATAAAAAAACAGGGTACCGGAAACACCATATATTTT.

The CDR3 bases are TGCGCCAGCAGCGAGGTACCGGGACAGATAAATGAAAAACTGTTTTTT. It codes for CASSEVPGQINEKLFF. The V and J genes are TRBV5-1 and TRBJ1-4; 7 nucleotides agree with TRBD1. Trimming took 4 bases from V and 5 from J; bases not matched to a gene: 11. The CDR3 consists of 16 residues. Germline V gives CDR1 SGHRS, CDR2 YFSETQ.

The chain is built from TRBV10-3 and TRBJ1-1; D is unresolved. V lost 6 bases and J lost 7, with 15 bases in between. The CDR3 contains 13 residues. Germline V lookup: CDR1 ENHRY, CDR2 SYGVKD. The CDR3 here is CAIRPRGSDEAFF. CDR3 nucleotides: TGTGCCATCAGACCGAGAGGGTCGGATGAAGCTTTCTTT.

CDR3 sequence reads: CAWSVLNGEGYTF. Here the CDR3 DNA reads TGTGCCTGGAGTGTACTGAACGGGGAAGGCTACACCTTC. The rearrangement uses TRBV30 and TRBJ1-2; D is unclear. This CDR3 contains 13 residues. Trimming cost V 0 bases and J 8 bases, with 13 bases left between them. CDR1 GTSNPN and CDR2 SVGIG come from the germline V gene (reference sequence).

The chain is built from TRBV5-1 and TRBJ2-7, with D possibly being TRBD1 (5 bases). This CDR3 comprises 17 residues. The V gene lost 0 bases and the J gene lost 2 bases, with 18 bases spanning the gap. Germline-derived CDR1 and CDR2 are SGHRS and YFSETQ. Here the CDR3 reads CASSLAPQGTEPYEQYF. CDR3 nucleotide sequence: TGCGCCAGCAGCTTGGCCCCCCAGGGAACCGAACCCTACGAGCAGTACTTC. Variable domain in full (rest from reference TRBV5-1 and TRBJ2-7): KAGVTQTPRYLIKTRGQQVTLSCSPISGHRSVSWYQQTPGQGLQFLFEYFSETQRNKGNFPGRFSGRQFSNSRSEMNVSTLELGDSALYLCASSLAPQGTEPYEQYFGPGTRLTVT.

The chain recombines TRBV11-3 with TRBJ2-7; 8 positions match TRBD1. The CDR3 covers 13 residues. Germline-derived CDR1 and CDR2 are SGHNT and YENEEA. Trimming at V came to 7 bases and at J to 4 bases, leaving 6 bases not matched to a gene. In DNA, the CDR3 is TGTGCCAGCAACGGACAGGGTCTATACGAGCAGTACTTC. Encoded protein: CASNGQGLYEQYF. Full variable domain (remainder filled in from reference TRBV11-3 and TRBJ2-7): EAGVVQSPRYKIIEKKQPVAFWCNPISGHNTLYWYLQNLGQGPELLIRYENEEAVDDSQLPKDRFSAERLKGVDSTLKIQPAELGDSAVYLCASNGQGLYEQYFGPGTRLTVT.

The CDR3 region is CASSLRGTAGNTIYF. CDR3 DNA sequence: TGTGCCAGCAGTTTAAGGGGTACGGCCGGAAACACCATATATTTT. The chain employs TRBV28 and TRBJ1-3, with a weak D call TRBD1 (5 bases). Germline CDR1 reads MDHEN; CDR2 reads SYDVKM. With 2 bases removed from V and 4 bases from J, the gap between germline ends came to 12 bases. CDR3 length equals 15 residues.

The chain has TRBV27 and TRBJ2-7, with D hard to call. Trimming took 7 bases from V and 4 from J, leaving 14 bases between them. The length of the CDR3 is 13 residues. Germline V CDR1 and CDR2: MNHEY, SMNVEV (reference sequence). In DNA form, the CDR3 reads TGTGCCAGCAAAGAGTTCGCGCGGTACGAGCAGTACTTC. Protein: CASKEFARYEQYF.

The rearrangement links TRBV7-2 to TRBJ2-3; TRBD2 matches 8 bases. The junction had 10 bases not matched to a gene; V was cut back by 2 bases and J by 6 bases. Germline V gene data show CDR1 as SGHTA and CDR2 as FQGNSA. CDR3 length equals 16 residues. Here the CDR3 reads CASSLFKAGAGDTQYF. The CDR3 DNA is TGTGCCAGCAGCTTATTTAAAGCGGGAGCGGGGGATACGCAGTATTTT.

The chain has TRBV11-2 and TRBJ1-2; 7 bases fit TRBD1. Germline V gene sequence: CDR1 SGHAT, CDR2 FQNNGV. The CDR3 length is 17 residues. V was pared by 2 bases and J by 1 base, with 10 bases of the junction left unmatched. The CDR3 bases are TGTGCCAGCAGCTTACGGGGGCAGGGGGTCGTTAACTATGGCTACACCTTC. This encodes CASSLRGQGVVNYGYTF.

The J gene is TRBJ2-3, the V gene TRBV29-1, with TRBD1 matching 7 bases. The V and J ends lost 3 bases and 2 bases, in that order; junction bases with no gene match: 8. This CDR3 contains 15 residues. Germline V lookup: CDR1 SQVTM, CDR2 ANQGSEA. The CDR3 region has the DNA TGCAGCGTTGATGGCCCAGGGGGTTTCACAGATACGCAGTATTTT. Translation: CSVDGPGGFTDTQYF.

The chain combines TRBV2 with TRBJ1-3; 7 bases are shared with TRBD1. Germline loops: CDR1 SNHLY, CDR2 FYNNEI. V was clipped by 6 bases and J by 3 bases; unmatched bases: 8. This CDR3 contains 15 residues. CDR3 nucleotide sequence: TGTGCCAGCAGGGGACAGAGAGGCGGTGGAAACACCATATATTTT. Encoded protein: CASRGQRGGGNTIYF.

The V and J genes are TRBV6-1 and TRBJ2-1, with D maybe TRBD1 (7 bases). V lost 3 bases to trimming and J lost 2 bases, with 14 bases between them. CDR1 MNHNS and CDR2 SASEGT come from the germline V gene. The CDR3 totals 16 residues. CDR3 protein: CASSDLTGEAYNEQFF. CDR3 DNA: TGTGCCAGCAGTGACCTCACAGGGGAGGCCTACAATGAGCAGTTCTTC.

The genes are TRBV6-5 and TRBJ2-7, with D perhaps matching TRBD1 (8 bases). Trimming left V 8 bases short and J 7 bases short, with 15 bases between. The CDR3 covers 12 residues. Germline V gives CDR1 MNHEY, CDR2 SVGAGI. The CDR3 region has the DNA TGTGCCAGCGGCAGGGGGCGGGAGGAGCAGTACTTC. Its translation: CASGRGREEQYF.

CDR3 DNA: TGTGCCATCAGTGAGTCGGGACAGGGGGTTATCGGTGGCTACACCTTC. Translation gives CAISESGQGVIGGYTF. The chain has TRBV10-3 and TRBJ1-2, with 11 nucleotides matching TRBD1. CDR1 and CDR2 (germline): ENHRY, SYGVKD. The trim removed 0 bases at V and 7 bases at J, leaving 7 bases unmatched. This CDR3 has 16 amino acids.

This chain links TRBV10-2 with TRBJ1-4, with 7 bases identical to TRBD1. Germline CDR1 and CDR2: WSHSY and SAAADI. The CDR3 covers 15 residues. The V segment lost 4 bases and the J segment 3 bases; nucleotides outside the gene matches: 5. CDR3 nucleotides: TGCGCCAGCAGTGGAGGGGGCACGTCTAATGAAAAACTGTTTTTT. Residues: CASSGGGTSNEKLFF.

The chain links TRBV18 to TRBJ2-7, with D perhaps matching TRBD1 (5 bases). The germline V and J ends were trimmed by 1 base and 4 bases, with 14 bases remaining between them. Germline V gene lookup returns CDR1 KGHSH and CDR2 LQKENI. The CDR3 covers 15 residues. Written as DNA, the CDR3 is TGTGCCAGCTCACCACTTTCGAAACGGACATACGAGCAGTACTTC. Translated: CASSPLSKRTYEQYF.

The chain recombines TRBV4-3 with TRBJ1-4, with a tentative D call TRBD1 (6 bases). CDR3 length equals 13 residues. Germline-derived CDR1 and CDR2 are LGHNA and YSLEER. V was clipped by 6 bases and J by 8 bases, with 13 bases between them. The CDR3, as DNA: TGCGCCAGCAGTCAGGGAAGGGGGGAAAAACTGTTTTTT. Translation: CASSQGRGEKLFF.

V gene TRBV9 combines with J gene TRBJ2-1, with 8 bases lining up with TRBD2. V lost 2 bases and J lost 8; bases outside the gene matches: 18. There are 18 residues in the CDR3. Germline lookup yields CDR1 SGDLS and CDR2 YYNGEE. The CDR3 here is CASSVLPSGSGPIDEQFF. CDR3 DNA sequence: TGTGCCAGCAGCGTGTTACCCAGCGGGAGTGGTCCGATTGATGAGCAGTTCTTC.

This chain joins TRBV29-1 and TRBJ2-1, with 16 nucleotides matching TRBD2. Germline-derived CDR1 and CDR2 are SQVTM and ANQGSEA. This CDR3 contains 16 residues. V shed 4 bases, J shed 8 bases, and the junction held 8 bases outside the gene matches. CDR3 nucleotides: TGCAGCGTTGCGGGGACTAGCGGGAGGGCCCGGGATGAGCAGTTCTTC. It is translated as CSVAGTSGRARDEQFF.

The chain combines TRBV5-1 with TRBJ2-7, with 7 bases lining up with TRBD1. The V gene's germline CDR1 is SGHRS and CDR2 YFSETQ. V gave up 2 bases and J gave up 4 bases; unmatched junction bases: 6. The CDR3 has 14 residues. The CDR3 spells CASSFIAGGYEQYF. CDR3 bases: TGCGCCAGCAGCTTCATTGCAGGGGGATACGAGCAGTACTTC.

This clone has a handful of counts. The chain employs TRBV29-1 and TRBJ1-4, with 9 bases matching TRBD1. J lost 8 bases, V lost 8 bases, and 6 bases had no gene match. This CDR3 region has 12 residues. CDR1 is SQVTM and CDR2 is ANQGSEA in the germline V gene. CDR3 nucleotides: TGCAGCATAAGACAGGGGGACGAAAAACTGTTTTTT. Translated, it gives CSIRQGDEKLFF.

The J gene is TRBJ1-1, the V gene TRBV20-1; D might be TRBD1 (5 bases). This CDR3 has 11 residues. V was trimmed by 0 bases and J by 7 bases, leaving 6 bases between them. Germline loops: CDR1 DFQATT, CDR2 SNEGSKA (reference sequence). The CDR3 DNA follows: TGCAGTGCTAGAGAAGACAGTGAAGCTTTCTTT. It codes for CSAREDSEAFF.